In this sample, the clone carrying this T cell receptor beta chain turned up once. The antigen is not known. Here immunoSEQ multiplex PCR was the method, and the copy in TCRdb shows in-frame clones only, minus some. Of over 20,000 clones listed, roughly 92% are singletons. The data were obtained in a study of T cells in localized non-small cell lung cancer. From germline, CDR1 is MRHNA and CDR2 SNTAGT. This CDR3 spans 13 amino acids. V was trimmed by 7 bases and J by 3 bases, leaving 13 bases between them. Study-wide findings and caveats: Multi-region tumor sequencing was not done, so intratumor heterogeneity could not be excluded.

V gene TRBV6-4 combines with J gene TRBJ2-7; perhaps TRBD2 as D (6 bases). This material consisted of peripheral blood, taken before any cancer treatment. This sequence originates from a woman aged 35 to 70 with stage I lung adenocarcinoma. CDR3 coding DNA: TGTGCCAGCACTGGGACTTGTTTCTACGAGCAGTACTTC. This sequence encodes CASTGTCFYEQYF.